Shown below are 16 T cell receptor beta chains from a single sample sequenced in a study of response to subunit inactivated influenza vaccine. In TCRdb, the RT-PCR reads were re-called with MiXCR into one record per CDR3 protein. The table has approximately 520,000 distinct CDR3 sequences, about 25% seen once. The starting material was CD4+ T cells sorted from PBMCs, obtained less than 6 days after vaccination. Receptors originate from a man aged 45 to 65 who received an inactivated influenza vaccine.

This rearrangement joins TRBV7-9 to TRBJ2-7; D might be TRBD1 (5 bases). This CDR3 is 14 amino acids long. Germline CDR1 reads SEHNR; CDR2 reads FQNEAQ (reference sequence). V dropped 4 bases and J dropped 6 bases, with 16 bases sitting between them. The DNA of the CDR3 is TGTGCCAGCAGCTCAAGCCCCAGGGCGGCCGAGCAGTACTTC. Amino acids: CASSSSPRAAEQYF. Full variable domain (remainder filled in from reference TRBV7-9 and TRBJ2-7): DTGVSQNPRHKITKRGQNVTFRCDPISEHNRLYWYRQTLGQGPEFLTYFQNEAQLEKSRLLSDRFSAERPKGSFSTLEIQRTEQGDSAMYLCASSSSPRAAEQYFGPGTRLTVT.

This clonotype was recorded a few times. The rearrangement joins TRBV27 to TRBJ2-7, with D perhaps TRBD2 (5 bases). Trimming removed 7 bases at V and 0 bases at J, with 16 bases between. The germline gives CDR1 MNHEY, CDR2 SMNVEV (reference sequence). This CDR3 has 15 residues. CDR3 bases: TGTGCCAGCAAACTGGCGGGCTCAAGCTCCTACGAGCAGTACTTC. Translating gives CASKLAGSSSYEQYF.

The chain links TRBV12-3 or TRBV12-4 to TRBJ2-2; no firm D call. Trimming removed 2 bases from V and 0 bases from J, with 4 bases in between. This CDR3 region has 14 residues. Written as DNA, the CDR3 is TGTGCCAGCAGTTTATCTCCGAACACCGGGGAGCTGTTTTTT. Protein product: CASSLSPNTGELFF.

The chain combines TRBV18 with TRBJ2-4, with D possibly matching TRBD2 (6 bases). Trimming took off 3 bases at V and 3 bases at J, with 9 bases between the two ends. The CDR3 is 14 residues long. In germline, CDR1 is KGHSH, CDR2 LQKENI. The CDR3, as DNA: TGTGCCAGCTCACCCGGGGGAGGCAAAAACATTCAGTACTTC. It codes for CASSPGGGKNIQYF.

The CDR3: CAISERDDTQYF. CDR3 DNA sequence: TGTGCCATCAGTGAGCGTGACGATACGCAGTATTTT. V is TRBV10-3 and J is TRBJ2-3; no clear D gene. This CDR3 has 12 residues. Deletions cut 2 bases from V and 6 bases from J, with 6 bases between. CDR1 ENHRY and CDR2 SYGVKD come from the germline V gene.

The gene calls are TRBV5-1 and TRBJ1-1, with D tentatively TRBD1 (6 bases). This CDR3 spans 14 amino acids. In germline, CDR1 is SGHRS, CDR2 YFSETQ. The germline V and J ends were trimmed by 7 bases and 3 bases, with 16 bases remaining between them. CDR3 in DNA: TGCGCCAGCTCTACCCGTGGGGGGCACACTGAAGCTTTCTTT. This sequence encodes CASSTRGGHTEAFF. The whole variable domain, remainder taken from reference TRBV5-1 and TRBJ1-1, is KAGVTQTPRYLIKTRGQQVTLSCSPISGHRSVSWYQQTPGQGLQFLFEYFSETQRNKGNFPGRFSGRQFSNSRSEMNVSTLELGDSALYLCASSTRGGHTEAFFGQGTRLTVV.

The CDR3 nucleotides read TGCGCCAGCAGCGACGGCCTGGCCCTTGGGCAGTATTTT. Amino acids: CASSDGLALGQYF. The J gene is TRBJ2-3, the V gene TRBV5-1; D call uncertain. The CDR3 contains 13 residues. The germline V and J ends were trimmed by 4 bases and 11 bases, with 17 bases remaining between them. Germline V gene lookup returns CDR1 SGHRS and CDR2 YFSETQ.

This chain's CDR3 is CSADRTGTGGQPQHF. The DNA for the CDR3 is TGCAGTGCTGACCGGACAGGTACAGGAGGGCAGCCCCAGCATTTT. The V call is TRBV20-1, the J call TRBJ1-5, with TRBD1 matching 7 bases. CDR1 is DFQATT and CDR2 is SNEGSKA in the germline V gene (reference sequence). J lost 7 bases, V lost 5 bases, and 14 bases had no gene match. The CDR3 runs 15 residues.

This clonotype has a handful of counts. The V and J genes are TRBV20-1 and TRBJ1-4; D is uncertain. V was trimmed by 3 bases and J by 4 bases, leaving 9 bases between them. This CDR3 spans 13 amino acids. CDR1 is DFQATT, CDR2 SNEGSKA, per germline (reference sequence). The CDR3 sequence: CSARRPVNEKLFF. CDR3 coding DNA: TGCAGTGCTAGGAGGCCAGTTAATGAAAAACTGTTTTTT.

This chain joins TRBV20-1 and TRBJ2-5; D is uncertain. V lost 6 bases to trimming and J lost 6 bases, with 20 bases between them. CDR1 is DFQATT, CDR2 SNEGSKA, per germline (reference sequence). The CDR3 has 14 residues. The CDR3 DNA follows: TGCAGTGCAAACACCAACGCAGACGCGAAGACCCAGTACTTC. This codes for CSANTNADAKTQYF.

The chain uses TRBV6-1 and TRBJ1-6; D remains ambiguous. Trimming removed 1 base at V and 7 bases at J, with 5 bases between. This CDR3 comprises 13 residues. Germline V gives CDR1 MNHNS, CDR2 SASEGT. CDR3 loop: CASSEGFNSPLHF. CDR3 sequence (DNA): TGTGCCAGCAGTGAAGGGTTCAATTCACCCCTCCACTTT.

This clonotype turned up a few times. The V gene is TRBV5-1, the J gene TRBJ1-5; D gene uncertain. Trimming took 0 bases from V and 7 from J, leaving 14 bases between them. The CDR3 covers 15 residues. Germline-derived CDR1 and CDR2 are SGHRS and YFSETQ. CDR3 DNA: TGCGCCAGCAGCTTGGACCCAAGGGTAGGGCAGCCCCAGCATTTT. It yields the protein CASSLDPRVGQPQHF.

Regarding this clonotype: Germline is not matched at one junction end, which may reflect a read error. The chain employs TRBV10-3 and TRBJ2-2, with 9 bases matching TRBD1. This CDR3 has 11 amino acids. CDR1 is ENHRY and CDR2 is SYGVKD in the germline V gene. CDR3 nucleotides: TGCCGGGACAGGGTTCCCGGGGAGCTGTTTTTT. Protein sequence: CRDRVPGELFF.

The J gene is TRBJ2-3, the V gene TRBV18; D possibly corresponds to TRBD1 (6 bases). The germline CDR1 and CDR2 sequences are KGHSH and LQKENI. Deletions cut 3 bases from V and 3 bases from J, with 10 bases between. CDR3 length: 14 amino acids. CDR3 DNA: TGTGCCAGCTCACCGGACAGACTGACAGATACGCAGTATTTT. It codes for CASSPDRLTDTQYF.

The chain carries TRBV6-1 and TRBJ1-2; perhaps TRBD1 as D (5 bases). Germline V lookup: CDR1 MNHNS, CDR2 SASEGT. Trimming left V 6 bases short and J 6 bases short, with 20 bases between. This CDR3 contains 15 residues. CDR3 nucleotides: TGTGCCAGCAGATCGAAGGCAGGGACTGTGGATGGCTACACCTTC. Encoded protein: CASRSKAGTVDGYTF.

The V call is TRBV6-5, the J call TRBJ1-1; D gene ambiguous. This CDR3 has 16 residues. Germline V gene data show CDR1 as MNHEY and CDR2 as SVGAGI. The V gene lost 0 bases and the J gene lost 0 bases, with 11 bases spanning the gap. CDR3 in amino acids: CASSYSPGYLNTEAFF. The CDR3 DNA reads as TGTGCCAGCAGTTACTCGCCCGGGTATCTGAACACTGAAGCTTTCTTT.